This TCR beta chain came from a study of blood T cell repertoires in COVID-19. About the study: The origin of the acute and convalescent COVID-19 samples was the United States, Italy and Spain. T cells, B-cell-depleted T cells, or PBMCs provided the cDNA or gDNA that served as material.

As handled by the study authors: By means of reference gene primer amplification, nucleated cell counts were estimated. Using immunoSEQ multiplex PCR, the repertoire was profiled, and TCRdb retains in-frame clones only, with some absent. The V and J calls and clone size were taken over from that table, and D and trimming were inferred from the DNA. The data contain more than 70,000 clones, 75% to 85% of them singletons. Sequencing was done on a sample of peripheral blood. This clonotype was obtained from a woman in her seventies with acute or convalescent COVID-19.

CDR3 residues: CAFTPDYRSYNEQFF. The CDR3 region has the DNA TGTGCCTTTACCCCAGACTATCGATCTTACAATGAGCAGTTCTTC. The chain carries TRBV30 and TRBJ2-1; a weak D match, TRBD2 (5 bases). This CDR3 is built from 15 residues. The germline gives CDR1 GTSNPN, CDR2 SVGIG (reference sequence). V was shortened by 7 bases and J by 4 bases, with 20 bases between the two germline ends.